This TCR beta chain was identified during a study of control samples from healthy donors and cancer patients. TCRdb's table, derived via immunoSEQ multiplex PCR, lists solely in-frame clones and lacks some. The table shows about 92,000 clones, with roughly four fifths occurring only once. This clone was seen a few times. The source of this sequence is an older woman in good health. The specimen sequenced was blood.

The CDR3 coding sequence is TGTGCCAGCAGTGAATACCGGACTAGCGGGAACACCGGGGAGCTGTTTTTT. This encodes CASSEYRTSGNTGELFF. The chain joins TRBV6-1 to TRBJ2-2; TRBD2 matches 10 bases. With V trimmed by 2 bases and J by 1 base, 4 bases remained unmatched. The CDR3 runs 17 residues. The germline gives CDR1 MNHNS, CDR2 SASEGT.